Included here is one T cell receptor beta chain sequence, with context. This table comes from immunoSEQ multiplex PCR, and its TCRdb copy is limited to in-frame clones, with some not included. The repertoire holds about 50,000 clones, with around 88% as singletons. As for time point: pretreatment peripheral blood. Patients were diagnosed with urothelial carcinoma, either locally advanced or metastatic. The source of the sample is a study of PD-L1 blockade in urothelial cancer. The sequence was obtained from a woman in her sixties with urothelial cancer. This sample comprised PBMCs, obtained around atezolizumab (anti-PD-L1) treatment.

The chain's CDR3 is CASSHAGGTTAYEQYF. The CDR3 DNA reads TGTGCCAGCAGTCACGCTGGGGGCACCACAGCCTACGAGCAGTACTTC. The chain couples TRBV27 to TRBJ2-7; D is perhaps TRBD1 (6 bases). The CDR3 runs to 16 residues. Germline CDR1 and CDR2: MNHEY and SMNVEV (reference sequence). V lost 5 bases and J lost 2, with 19 bases in between.